The 13 T cell receptor beta chains presented below share a single source sample, sequenced in a study of cytomegalovirus exposure and HLA in healthy donors. Vbeta (60) and Jbeta (13) primers were used in the PCR. Generated by immunoSEQ multiplex PCR, the TCRdb table keeps only in-frame clones and is missing some. The data show about 190,000 clones, with roughly 80% seen just once and 2.5% to 3.5% held by the top ten. Input material: PBMCs. The receptors were gathered from a woman under 40 in good health and CMV-seropositive.

The rearrangement links TRBV27 to TRBJ2-7, with D perhaps matching TRBD1 (6 bases). This CDR3 has 11 residues. CDR1 and CDR2 (germline): MNHEY, SMNVEV (reference sequence). V was shortened by 6 bases and J by 6 bases, with 9 bases between the two germline ends. This CDR3 is CASRQQGEQYF. The CDR3, as DNA: TGTGCCAGCAGACAACAGGGCGAGCAGTACTTC.

The chain combines TRBV14 with TRBJ2-1; weak D call: TRBD1 (6 bases). Trimming removed 0 bases at V and 0 bases at J, with 12 bases between. The CDR3 covers 17 residues. Germline V gene data show CDR1 as SGHDN and CDR2 as FVKESK. CDR3 sequence: CASSQDWGRSSYNEQFF. The CDR3 bases are TGTGCCAGCAGCCAAGATTGGGGGCGAAGCTCCTACAATGAGCAGTTCTTC.

The rearrangement joins TRBV7-9 to TRBJ1-5; no definite D call. The CDR3 has 14 residues. V dropped 2 bases and J dropped 5 bases, with 10 bases sitting between them. Germline V CDR1 and CDR2: SEHNR, FQNEAQ (reference sequence). In nucleotides, the CDR3 is TGTGCCAGCAGCTTAAGCCCAGAGGATCAGCCCCAGCATTTT. The encoded protein is CASSLSPEDQPQHF.

The chain has TRBV2 and TRBJ2-7, with 10 bases matching TRBD2. This CDR3 has 17 residues. V lost 4 bases and J lost 0; bases outside the gene matches: 9. The germline V gene has CDR1 SNHLY and CDR2 FYNNEI. DNA of the CDR3: TGTGCCAGCAGTGTTAGGGTAGCGGGAGGTACCTCCTACGAGCAGTACTTC. Translating it yields CASSVRVAGGTSYEQYF.

The chain links TRBV5-1 to TRBJ2-2; 7 nucleotides agree with TRBD2. Trimming removed 8 bases from V and 5 bases from J; junction bases left unmatched: 6. Per the germline V gene, CDR1 is SGHRS and CDR2 is YFSETQ. There are 13 residues in the CDR3. The CDR3: CASSGPVTGELFF. The DNA for the CDR3 is TGCGCCAGTAGCGGGCCGGTAACCGGGGAGCTGTTTTTT.

This chain uses TRBV10-1 with TRBJ2-7; D is possibly TRBD1 (6 bases). The CDR3 is 15 residues long. Per the germline V gene, CDR1 is WNHNN and CDR2 is SYGVQD (reference sequence). V lost 3 bases and J lost 7, with 19 bases in between. The CDR3: CASSDPGTTGWEQYF. The CDR3 DNA follows: TGCGCCAGCAGTGACCCCGGGACAACGGGTTGGGAGCAGTACTTC.

The chain employs TRBV7-2 and TRBJ2-3; 13 bases are shared with TRBD2. Germline V CDR1 and CDR2: SGHTA, FQGNSA. V trimming: 6 bases; J trimming: 2 bases; junction bases outside the gene matches: 2. This CDR3 has 15 amino acids. The CDR3 here is CASRTSGRTTDTQYF. The CDR3, as DNA: TGTGCCAGCAGGACTAGCGGGAGGACCACAGATACGCAGTATTTT. The complete variable domain, with remaining parts taken from reference TRBV7-2 and TRBJ2-3, reads GAGVSQSPSNKVTEKGKDVELRCDPISGHTALYWYRQSLGQGLEFLIYFQGNSAPDKSGLPSDRFSAERTGGSVSTLTIQRTQQEDSAVYLCASRTSGRTTDTQYFGPGTRLTVL.

The gene calls are TRBV27 and TRBJ1-5; a weak D match, TRBD1 (5 bases). The V and J ends lost 2 bases and 0 bases respectively, with 20 bases between them. In germline, CDR1 is MNHEY, CDR2 SMNVEV (reference sequence). The CDR3 extends over 19 amino acids. The CDR3 loop is CASSLRGSPGANSNQPQHF. The CDR3 nucleotides are TGTGCCAGCAGTTTACGGGGGTCCCCGGGTGCTAATAGCAATCAGCCCCAGCATTTT.

This clone was recorded only once. V is TRBV11-2 and J is TRBJ2-7, with no clear D. The CDR3 runs to 14 residues. The V end was cut by 0 bases, the J end by 0 bases, with 6 bases between. Per germline, CDR1 SGHAT and CDR2 FQNNGV. Written as DNA, the CDR3 is TGTGCCAGCAGCTTAGAGGTGAGCTCCTACGAGCAGTACTTC. Translating gives CASSLEVSSYEQYF.

V usage is TRBV28 and J usage is TRBJ2-7, with TRBD2 matching 10 bases. Germline V lookup: CDR1 MDHEN, CDR2 SYDVKM. V lost 4 bases to trimming and J lost 2 bases; unmatched junction nucleotides: 5. This CDR3 contains 15 residues. CDR3 region: CASSSLAGVTYEQYF. Here the CDR3 DNA reads TGTGCCAGCAGTTCCCTAGCGGGAGTCACCTACGAGCAGTACTTC.

This clone is a singleton in its sample. This chain links TRBV7-9 with TRBJ2-1; D may be TRBD2 (6 bases). Germline CDR1 reads SEHNR; CDR2 reads FQNEAQ (reference sequence). V lost 5 bases to trimming and J lost 2 bases, with 16 bases between them. The CDR3 is made up of 16 amino acids. The CDR3 DNA sequence: TGTGCCAGCAGCCCCCCAGCGGGCCTTGCCTACAATGAGCAGTTCTTC. As protein: CASSPPAGLAYNEQFF.

The chain employs TRBV6-6 and TRBJ2-2, with 9 bases aligning to TRBD2. This CDR3 spans 13 amino acids. The junction had 2 bases not matched to a gene; V was cut back by 5 bases and J by 7 bases. Germline CDR1 and CDR2: MNHNY and SVGAGI (reference sequence). For the CDR3, the DNA is TGTGCCAGCAGTCTTAGCGGGAGCGGGGAGCTGTTTTTT. Protein sequence: CASSLSGSGELFF.

The J gene is TRBJ2-7, the V gene TRBV13, with TRBD2 matching over 8 bases. Per the germline V gene, CDR1 is PRHDT and CDR2 is FYEKMQ (reference sequence). CDR3 length: 15 residues. V gave up 1 base and J gave up 5 bases; unmatched junction bases: 7. This CDR3 reads CASSLDLAGLNEQYF. The CDR3 nucleotides read TGTGCCAGCAGCTTAGATTTAGCGGGACTCAACGAGCAGTACTTC. The full variable domain, with the rest looked up from reference TRBV13 and TRBJ2-7, is AAGVIQSPRHLIKEKRETATLKCYPIPRHDTVYWYQQGPGQDPQFLISFYEKMQSDKGSIPDRFSAQQFSDYHSELNMSSLELGDSALYFCASSLDLAGLNEQYFGPGTRLTVT.